This T cell receptor (beta chain) was obtained from a study of T cells after posttransplantation cyclophosphamide. Study conclusions and caveats: TRB clonality was highly associated with recipient CMV seropositivity and reactivation.

This clone was recorded many times. No antigen is known for it. This related bone marrow graft donor gave peripheral blood on the day of marrow donation. TCRdb's copy holds only in-frame clones and misses some; the assay was immunoSEQ multiplex PCR. This sample comprises tens of thousands of clones, none seen once only. What was sequenced was PBMCs. The sequence was collected from a middle-aged man in good health, CMV-negative, and a related stem cell transplant donor.

CDR3 sequence: CSVTNTEAFF. CDR3 sequence (DNA): TGCAGCGTTACTAACACTGAAGCTTTCTTT. This chain links TRBV29-1 with TRBJ1-1; unclear D gene. The length of the CDR3 is 10 residues. Germline CDR1 reads SQVTM; CDR2 reads ANQGSEA. Trimming pared 5 bases from V and 2 bases from J, leaving 3 bases between.